Shown below are 3 T cell receptor beta chains from a single sample sequenced in a study of T cell responses to AZD1222 COVID-19 vaccine. Libraries were prepared by immunoSEQ multiplex PCR; TCRdb keeps only in-frame clonotypes and omits some of them. The table shows roughly 120,000 clones, with roughly 90% occurring only once. The sequencing used peripheral blood, collected on day 0 of AZD1222 vaccination. The receptors here all came from an adult in good health.

The genes are TRBV14 and TRBJ2-5; D ambiguous. V was pared by 2 bases and J by 7 bases, with 5 bases between. CDR1 and CDR2 from the germline V gene are SGHDN and FVKESK. The CDR3 runs to 11 residues. Here the CDR3 reads CASSQLSTQYF. The CDR3, as DNA: TGTGCCAGCAGCCAACTATCGACCCAGTACTTC.

The chain recombines TRBV12-3 or TRBV12-4 with TRBJ1-2; D might be TRBD1 (5 bases). The CDR3 length is 13 residues. Between the trimmed V and J ends, which lost 3 bases and 7 bases, there was a span of 12 bases. CDR3 in amino acids: CASSFRGNGGYTF. The CDR3 DNA reads as TGTGCCAGCAGTTTTCGGGGGAACGGTGGCTACACCTTC.

The J gene is TRBJ2-2, the V gene TRBV3-1 (or the pseudogene TRBV3-2); weak D call: TRBD2 (5 bases). The CDR3 extends over 14 amino acids. Per the germline V gene, CDR1 is LGHDT and CDR2 is YNNKEL (reference sequence). V lost 6 bases, J lost 8 bases, and 16 bases lay in between. The CDR3, as DNA: TGTGCCAGCAGGCCACCGGCGGGTGCTGGGGAGCTGTTTTTT. Translation gives CASRPPAGAGELFF.